Listed below are T cell receptor beta chains from one sample, sequenced in a study of CD8+ T cells in alopecia areata. Sequenced by immunoSEQ multiplex PCR; TCRdb stores in-frame clones only, minus some. The sample lists under 200,000 clones; around 59% were seen once. Sequences were derived from CD4+ T cells sorted from blood, sampled at week 24, from a patient treated with tofacitinib. The receptors shown here come from a human donor with alopecia areata. CDR3s include the opening cysteine and the closing phenylalanine or tryptophan. The D gene is left open where the match is weak. For some rows the clone size is stated as once, few or many, or as a class when expanded; others skip it.

j_gene	abundance	d_gene	v_gene	CDR3nt	CDR3aa
TRBJ1-1	.	TRBD1	TRBV29-1	TGCAGCTCAACCGGACAGGCTGGAACTGAAGCTTTCTTT	CSSTGQAGTEAFF
TRBJ1-5	many	.	TRBV2	TGTGCCAGCAGTGAGAAAGGACGGAATCTTCAGCCCCAGCATTTT	CASSEKGRNLQPQHF
TRBJ2-7	few	TRBD2	TRBV25-1	TGTGCCAGCAGTTTTCGGGGGGGCTCCTACGAGCAGTACTTC	CASSFRGGSYEQYF
TRBJ2-7	.	.	TRBV29-1	TGCAGCGTCCAGCAGAGCTCCTACGAGCAGTACTTC	CSVQQSSYEQYF
TRBJ1-1	few	TRBD1	TRBV6-5	TGTGCCAGCGGACAGGGGAACACTGAAGCTTTCTTT	CASGQGNTEAFF
TRBJ1-6	.	TRBD1	TRBV29-1	TGCAGCGCCAAGTCGGGACAGGTTAATTCACCCCTCCACTTT	CSAKSGQVNSPLHF
TRBJ1-6	.	.	TRBV30	TGTGCCTGGTACCCCTTCGGGCAGGGAGGTAATTCACCCCTCCACTTT	CAWYPFGQGGNSPLHF
TRBJ1-2	.	.	TRBV20-1	TGCAGTGCTAGGATAGGTGGGGGCTACACCTTC	CSARIGGGYTF
TRBJ1-2	.	TRBD1	TRBV29-1	TGCAGCGTTGACGCGTTCGGGACAGCATATGGCTACACCTTC	CSVDAFGTAYGYTF
TRBJ2-5	.	.	TRBV18	TGTGCCAGCTCCTATGACAGGACTCAAGAGACCCAGTACTTC	CASSYDRTQETQYF
TRBJ1-6	few	TRBD1	TRBV7-8	TGTGCCAGCAGCTTCGGACAGGGGGATTCACCCCTCCACTTT	CASSFGQGDSPLHF
TRBJ2-3	once	TRBD2	TRBV29-1	TGCAGCGTTGACATAAAGCCTAGCGGTACGCAGTATTTT	CSVDIKPSGTQYF
TRBJ2-3	few	TRBD2	TRBV7-2	TGTGCCAGCAGCTCCCTCGGGGGGACTAGCACAGATACGCAGTATTTT	CASSSLGGTSTDTQYF
TRBJ1-1	.	.	TRBV30	TGTGCCTGGAGTGTTGAAGGGCTTCTGATGAACACTGAAGCTTTCTTT	CAWSVEGLLMNTEAFF
TRBJ2-5	.	TRBD1	TRBV5-6	TGTGCCAGCAGTCTAAGGGGGCCCCGGGAGACCCAGTACTTC	CASSLRGPRETQYF
TRBJ1-2	.	TRBD1	TRBV5-1	TGCGCCAGCAGCATCTCGACAGGGTTGAACTATGGCTACACCTTC	CASSISTGLNYGYTF
TRBJ2-7	.	TRBD1	TRBV29-1	TGCAGCGTTGAATTGGGGACAGGAACGGGCGAGCAGTACTTC	CSVELGTGTGEQYF
TRBJ2-3	few	.	TRBV6-6	TGTGCCAGCGAGGGAGATACGCAGTATTTT	CASEGDTQYF
TRBJ1-1	.	.	TRBV28	TGTGCCAGCAAAGCCGGAGTCACTGAAGCTTTCTTT	CASKAGVTEAFF
TRBJ1-1	once	.	TRBV5-1	TGCGCCAGCAGCATATCAAGTAACACTGAAGCTTTCTTT	CASSISSNTEAFF
TRBJ2-3	.	.	TRBV29-1	TGCAGCGGCGGAACAGATACGCAGTATTTT	CSGGTDTQYF
TRBJ1-2	.	.	TRBV4-3	TGCGCCAGCAGCCAAGAGTACAGGGACTATGGCTACACCTTC	CASSQEYRDYGYTF
TRBJ2-2	.	.	TRBV30	TGTGCCTGGACAGAACCCCCTAACACCGGGGAGCTGTTTTTT	CAWTEPPNTGELFF
TRBJ1-3	.	.	TRBV30	TGTGCCTGGACTTTGGCCGTTGGAAACACCATATATTTT	CAWTLAVGNTIYF
TRBJ2-6	.	.	TRBV30	TGTGCCTGGGCAAACGTCAGGACTTACCCTACTGGGGCCAACGTCCTGACTTTC	CAWANVRTYPTGANVLTF
TRBJ1-2	few	.	TRBV30	TGTGCCTGGAGTGTCAATACCATAGGTTTTGGCTACACCTTC	CAWSVNTIGFGYTF
TRBJ2-3	.	.	TRBV11-3	TGTGCCAGCAGCTTACTCCCTACACCTTCCGGAGATACGCAGTATTTT	CASSLLPTPSGDTQYF
TRBJ1-1	.	.	TRBV29-1	TGCAGCGTTGGTCGGTCGAACACTGAAGCTTTCTTT	CSVGRSNTEAFF
TRBJ2-5	few	.	TRBV11-2	TGTGCCAGCAGCCCCGGAGGGTCCCTACAAGAGACCCAGTACTTC	CASSPGGSLQETQYF
TRBJ1-1	few	.	TRBV29-1	TGCAGCGTTAGGGGGATTTTGAACACTGAAGCTTTCTTT	CSVRGILNTEAFF
TRBJ2-5	.	.	TRBV5-6	TGTGCCAGCAGCTTGGCCCCCACAGGCTTACAAGAGACCCAGTACTTC	CASSLAPTGLQETQYF
TRBJ1-2	.	.	TRBV7-9	TGTGCCAGCAGCCTGACCGTGGGGGGCTACACCTTC	CASSLTVGGYTF
TRBJ2-3	.	TRBD1	TRBV7-9	TGTGCCAGCGCCGTATGGGGGGGACAGGGTTCGACAGATACGCAGTATTTT	CASAVWGGQGSTDTQYF
TRBJ1-2	.	TRBD1	TRBV6-5	TGTGCCAGCAGTTACTCCCTCGGAGGGGGCCGCGGCACCTTC	CASSYSLGGGRGTF
TRBJ2-1	.	.	TRBV29-1	TGCAGCTCCCCCGGGGGCCCCGACAATGAGCAGTTCTTC	CSSPGGPDNEQFF
TRBJ2-5	.	TRBD1	TRBV5-6	TGTGCCAGCAACCTAGGACAGGGACAAGAGACCCAGTACTTC	CASNLGQGQETQYF
TRBJ1-2	.	.	TRBV11-2	TGTGCCAGCAGCTCCTGGAGGAATAACTATGGCTACACCTTC	CASSSWRNNYGYTF
TRBJ2-6	few	.	TRBV29-1	TGCAGCGTTGTTGGGACTGGGGCCAACGTCCTGACTTTC	CSVVGTGANVLTF
TRBJ2-7	.	.	TRBV5-1	TGCGCCAGCAGCTACGGACAGAGCTCCTACGAGCAGTACTTC	CASSYGQSSYEQYF
TRBJ2-1	.	.	TRBV5-1	TGCGCCAGCTCCGCCAACCTCAACAATGAGCAGTTCTTC	CASSANLNNEQFF
TRBJ1-1	.	.	TRBV29-1	TGCAGCGTTGAAACACTCCGGCGGGTAAACACTGAAGCTTTCTTT	CSVETLRRVNTEAFF
TRBJ2-2	many	.	TRBV2	TGTGCCAGCATCTGGAGGGACCCCGGGGAGCTGTTTTTT	CASIWRDPGELFF
TRBJ2-6	few	.	TRBV18	TGTGCCAGCTCACTCCAGGGTGCTGGGGCCAACGTCCTGACTTTC	CASSLQGAGANVLTF
TRBJ2-7	.	TRBD1	TRBV2	TGTGCCAGCATGGCGGGGACAGGTGACTACGAGCAGTACTTC	CASMAGTGDYEQYF
TRBJ2-3	.	.	TRBV7-8	TGTGCCAGCAGCTTAGATCCCCAGCTAAGCACAGATACGCAGTATTTT	CASSLDPQLSTDTQYF
TRBJ1-2	.	TRBD1	TRBV30	TGTGCCTGGAGTGTAAGGGGGCAGCCCAACTATGGCTACACCTTC	CAWSVRGQPNYGYTF
TRBJ1-4	.	.	TRBV29-1	TGCAGCGTTCTAGGACCTACTAATGAAAAACTGTTTTTT	CSVLGPTNEKLFF
TRBJ1-2	.	.	TRBV6-1	TGTGCCAGCAGACCGACACAAAACTATGGCTACACCTTC	CASRPTQNYGYTF
TRBJ1-1	.	.	TRBV29-1	TGCAGCGTTGTTCGGGCTACTGGGGGCACTGAAGCTTTCTTT	CSVVRATGGTEAFF
TRBJ1-2	.	.	TRBV10-3	TGTGCCATCAGTGATGGGGAGGATGGCTACACCTTC	CAISDGEDGYTF
TRBJ1-5	.	.	TRBV27	TGTGCCAGCTGGGAGGGGCTTAGCAATCAGCCCCAGCATTTT	CASWEGLSNQPQHF